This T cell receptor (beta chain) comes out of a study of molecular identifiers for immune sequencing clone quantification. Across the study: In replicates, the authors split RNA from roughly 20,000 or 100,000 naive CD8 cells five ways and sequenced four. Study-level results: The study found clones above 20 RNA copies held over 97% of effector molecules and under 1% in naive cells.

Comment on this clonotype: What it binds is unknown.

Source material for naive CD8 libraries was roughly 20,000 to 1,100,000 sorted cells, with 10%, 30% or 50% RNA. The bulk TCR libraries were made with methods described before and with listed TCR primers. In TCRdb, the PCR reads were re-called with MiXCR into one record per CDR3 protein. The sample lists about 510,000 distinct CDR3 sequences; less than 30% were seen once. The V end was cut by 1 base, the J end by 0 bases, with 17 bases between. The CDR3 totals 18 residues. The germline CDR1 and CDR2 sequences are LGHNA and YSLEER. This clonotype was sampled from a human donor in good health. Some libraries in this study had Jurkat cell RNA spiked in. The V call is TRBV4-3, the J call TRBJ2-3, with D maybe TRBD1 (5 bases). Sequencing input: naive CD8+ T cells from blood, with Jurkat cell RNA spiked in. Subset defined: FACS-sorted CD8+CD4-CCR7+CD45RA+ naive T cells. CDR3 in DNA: TGCGCCAGCAGCCAAGGTGTCCAGGGCTCCTTTAGCACAGATACGCAGTATTTT. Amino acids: CASSQGVQGSFSTDTQYF.